This TCR beta chain comes out of a study of T cells expressing NK-cell markers. The CDR3 has 18 residues. Germline values: CDR1 MGHDK, CDR2 SYGVNS. Regarding the study as a whole: There remained a lack of clarity about HCMV specificity of expanded NKG2C+ T cell clones.

Details on this clonotype: The antigen is undetermined.

TCR beta cDNA was generated via 5'RACE template switching incorporating UMIs. From the 5' RACE reads, TCRdb lists one entry per CDR3 protein and no DNA. In all, the sample yields roughly 380,000 distinct CDR3 sequences. This TCR derives from a man aged 18 to 69 in good health. The chain links TRBV25-1 to TRBJ2-3; TCRdb indicates TRBD1, and absent DNA this call remains unverified. The source material was blood T cells: a sorted CD56 or NKG2C T cell subset, CD4+ or CD8+ T cells, or bulk PBMC T cells (not recorded which). Here the CDR3 reads CASSDPRPTGVQGDTQYF.